Given below is one TCR beta chain in context. The target antigen is unknown. These data originate in a study of a mutant IDH1 vaccine in newly diagnosed glioma. Study information: Treated patients, averaging approximately 40 years, were about 60% male and approximately 38% female. Visit V12 happened at week 35; visit V13 happened at week 47. General study findings and limits: No link was apparently found between pseudoprogression and changes in top peripheral T cell clonotypes. Evidence of vaccine-induced immune responses was documented in 85% to 95% of patients.

This CDR3 is 12 amino acids long. CDR1 SGHTA and CDR2 FQGNSA come from the germline V gene. With 5 bases removed from V and 0 bases from J, the gap between germline ends came to 3 bases. Generated by immunoSEQ multiplex PCR, the TCRdb table keeps only in-frame clones and is missing some. The sample shows more than 50,000 clones, around three fifths of them seen only once. Described time point: week 47, end of study. One vaccine dose held 300 ug of mutant IDH1 20-mer peptide and came with topical imiquimod. The sample was peripheral blood mononuclear cells (PBMCs), taken from a glioma patient whose treatment included an IDH1 peptide vaccine. The source is a middle-aged man with glioma. Some clones in this sample may be carry-over from other donors' samples. The chain recombines TRBV7-2 with TRBJ2-3; no clear D gene. The CDR3 DNA follows: TGTGCCAGCAGCCGAAGCACAGATACGCAGTATTTT. Amino acid sequence: CASSRSTDTQYF.